What follows are 32 T cell receptor beta chains derived from one specimen sequenced in a study of shared clonotypes between healthy human individuals. Sequencing used immunoSEQ multiplex PCR; TCRdb keeps in-frame clones, though not all of them. The profile shows about 1.5 million clones, approximately 98% of them singletons. Sequenced input: naive CD4+ T cells sorted from blood. This sample's subset: CD45RA+ positively selected. The receptors come from a man aged 25 to 45 in good health.

This rearrangement joins TRBV29-1 to TRBJ2-5; D is undetermined. This CDR3 is 11 amino acids long. Trimming pared 3 bases from V and 2 bases from J, leaving 4 bases between. CDR1 and CDR2 (germline): SQVTM, ANQGSEA. In DNA form, the CDR3 reads TGCAGCGTTGACTTTCAAGAGACCCAGTACTTC. The encoded protein is CSVDFQETQYF.

This chain connects TRBV19 to TRBJ2-7, with TRBD2 matching 10 bases. After removal of 6 bases from V and 4 bases from J, the junction contained 6 bases not matched to a gene. This CDR3 contains 14 residues. Germline CDR1 reads LNHDA; CDR2 reads SQIVND (reference sequence). Written as DNA, the CDR3 is TGTGCCAGTAGCCACTCTAGCGGGAGATACGAGCAGTACTTC. Its protein product is CASSHSSGRYEQYF.

This chain connects TRBV2 to TRBJ1-1; D remains unclear. The CDR3 consists of 14 residues. Trimming shortened V by 1 base and J by 0 bases, and 6 bases separated the two germline ends. Germline assignment: CDR1 SNHLY and CDR2 FYNNEI. The CDR3 loop is CASSEGGMNTEAFF. The DNA for the CDR3 is TGTGCCAGCAGTGAAGGGGGTATGAACACTGAAGCTTTCTTT. Full variable domain (remainder filled in from reference TRBV2 and TRBJ1-1): EPEVTQTPSHQVTQMGQEVILRCVPISNHLYFYWYRQILGQKVEFLVSFYNNEISEKSEIFDDQFSVERPDGSNFTLKIRSTKLEDSAMYFCASSEGGMNTEAFFGQGTRLTVV.

The J gene is TRBJ1-1, the V gene TRBV2; D is undetermined. V gave up 2 bases and J gave up 7 bases, with 11 bases separating them. The CDR3 has 13 amino acids. CDR1 SNHLY and CDR2 FYNNEI come from the germline V gene. The CDR3 loop is CASSEYGVGEAFF. CDR3 DNA: TGTGCCAGCAGTGAATACGGGGTTGGTGAAGCTTTCTTT.

V is TRBV5-1 and J is TRBJ1-1, with D perhaps TRBD1 (5 bases). Germline V gives CDR1 SGHRS, CDR2 YFSETQ. CDR3 length equals 14 residues. Trimming stripped 4 bases from V and 1 base from J, with 11 bases between. The CDR3 sequence: CASSDKTENTEAFF. DNA of the CDR3: TGCGCCAGCAGCGACAAGACAGAGAACACTGAAGCTTTCTTT. Full variable domain (missing parts from reference TRBV5-1 and TRBJ1-1): KAGVTQTPRYLIKTRGQQVTLSCSPISGHRSVSWYQQTPGQGLQFLFEYFSETQRNKGNFPGRFSGRQFSNSRSEMNVSTLELGDSALYLCASSDKTENTEAFFGQGTRLTVV.

To note about this clone: This CDR3 is also generated by other DNA sequences in the sample. The chain uses TRBV7-6 and TRBJ2-5; no clear D. Germline assignment: CDR1 SGHVS and CDR2 FNYEAQ. The CDR3 totals 13 residues. V was clipped by 1 base and J by 3 bases, with 6 bases between them. CDR3 sequence reads: CASSLVWKETQYF. The DNA for the CDR3 is TGTGCCAGCAGCTTAGTTTGGAAAGAGACCCAGTACTTC.

The chain uses TRBV25-1 and TRBJ2-5; TRBD2 matches 7 bases. The germline V gene has CDR1 MGHDK and CDR2 SYGVNS. V shed 6 bases and J 7 bases; nucleotides not matched to a gene: 11. The CDR3 length is 14 residues. CDR3 DNA sequence: TGTGCCAGCAGCTACCTGGCGGGGGTTGGGACCCAGTACTTC. Its protein product is CASSYLAGVGTQYF.

The chain is built from TRBV5-4 and TRBJ1-1, with D hard to call. Deletions cut 4 bases from V and 0 bases from J, with 4 bases between. The CDR3 has 12 residues. Germline V lookup: CDR1 SGHNT, CDR2 YYREEE (reference sequence). CDR3 coding DNA: TGTGCCAGCAGCGCGATGAACACTGAAGCTTTCTTT. As protein: CASSAMNTEAFF.

This clone occurred once. CDR3 nucleotide sequence: TGTGCCAGCAGTCCAGACAGGGGAGACAACGAGCAGTACTTC. Its translation is CASSPDRGDNEQYF. V is TRBV6-5 and J is TRBJ2-7; 8 nucleotides line up with TRBD1. The CDR3 spans 14 residues. CDR1 and CDR2 from the germline V gene are MNHEY and SVGAGI. V dropped 5 bases and J dropped 5; count of bases not matched to a gene: 8.

The V gene is TRBV6-6, the J gene TRBJ2-7, with D perhaps matching TRBD1 (6 bases). Per germline, CDR1 MNHNY and CDR2 SVGAGI (reference sequence). Trimming removed 6 bases from V and 0 bases from J, with 12 bases in between. This CDR3 is 14 amino acids long. The CDR3 loop is CASSPGHLSYEQYF. The CDR3 DNA is TGTGCCAGCAGCCCGGGACACCTCTCCTACGAGCAGTACTTC.

V is TRBV2 and J is TRBJ2-2; D is perhaps TRBD2 (5 bases). Germline V CDR1 and CDR2: SNHLY, FYNNEI. The germline V and J ends were trimmed by 7 bases and 0 bases, with 9 bases remaining between them. There are 14 residues in the CDR3. The CDR3 sequence: CASTRAANTGELFF. In DNA, the CDR3 is TGTGCCAGCACGAGGGCCGCGAACACCGGGGAGCTGTTTTTT.

Here the CDR3 reads CASGLDGYEQYF. The CDR3 DNA follows: TGCGCCAGCGGATTGGACGGTTACGAGCAGTACTTC. This chain uses TRBV5-1 with TRBJ2-7; no definite D call. With 7 bases removed from V and 4 bases from J, the gap between germline ends came to 12 bases. The length of the CDR3 is 12 residues. Germline lookup yields CDR1 SGHRS and CDR2 YFSETQ.

This rearrangement joins TRBV4-1 to TRBJ1-4, with no clear D. This CDR3 is 16 amino acids long. The germline V gene has CDR1 MGHRA and CDR2 YSYEKL. Between the trimmed V and J ends, which lost 1 base and 7 bases, there was a span of 16 bases. The CDR3 DNA follows: TGCGCCAGCAGCCAAGTCCAGGTGGTAAAGGGTGAAAAACTGTTTTTT. It codes for CASSQVQVVKGEKLFF.

This clone was recorded only once. The chain links TRBV5-1 to TRBJ2-2; D gene uncertain. Germline-derived CDR1 and CDR2 are SGHRS and YFSETQ. This CDR3 has 15 residues. Between the trimmed V and J ends, which lost 1 base and 4 bases, there was a span of 11 bases. The CDR3 DNA sequence: TGCGCCAGCAGCTTGTACATCCCAGGCACCGGGGAGCTGTTTTTT. Amino acid sequence: CASSLYIPGTGELFF.

This clone was seen a handful of times. The chain has TRBV6-5 and TRBJ1-5; D gene uncertain. CDR1 is MNHEY and CDR2 is SVGAGI in the germline V gene. The CDR3 sequence is 14 residues long. The V end was cut by 2 bases, the J end by 5 bases, with 10 bases between. The DNA for the CDR3 is TGTGCCAGCAGTTACAGATGGCGAGATCAGCCCCAGCATTTT. It yields the protein CASSYRWRDQPQHF.

V and J are TRBV4-3 and TRBJ1-1; D not resolved. CDR1 is LGHNA and CDR2 is YSLEER in the germline V gene. The germline V and J ends were trimmed by 1 base and 4 bases, with 10 bases remaining between them. CDR3 size: 14 residues. CDR3: CASSQVLGVTEAFF. As DNA, the CDR3 is TGCGCCAGCAGCCAAGTCCTTGGTGTCACTGAAGCTTTCTTT.

Details on this clone: Other DNA sequences in the same sample also yield this CDR3. This chain's CDR3 is CASSPSGDNEQFF. The CDR3 region has the DNA TGTGCCAGCTCACCGTCGGGAGACAATGAGCAGTTCTTC. The chain employs TRBV18 and TRBJ2-1; tentatively, D is TRBD2 (6 bases). The V gene's germline CDR1 is KGHSH and CDR2 LQKENI. CDR3 length: 13 residues. V was pared by 3 bases and J by 5 bases, with 8 bases between.

The chain couples TRBV4-3 to TRBJ2-5, with no clear D. The V end lost 0 bases, the J end lost 5 bases, and 13 bases lay between the germline ends. Germline CDR1 reads LGHNA; CDR2 reads YSLEER. The CDR3 is made up of 15 amino acids. CDR3 sequence: CASSQDRLDAETQYF. DNA for the CDR3: TGCGCCAGCAGCCAAGATAGGCTAGACGCGGAGACCCAGTACTTC.

This sequence joins TRBV5-4 and TRBJ2-1; TRBD2 aligns across 9 bases. This CDR3 comprises 14 residues. Germline loops: CDR1 SGHNT, CDR2 YYREEE (reference sequence). J gave up 7 bases and V 4 bases, and 6 bases lay outside the gene matches. Here the CDR3 reads CASSTRGRVNEQFF. The DNA for the CDR3 is TGTGCCAGCAGCACACGCGGGAGGGTGAATGAGCAGTTCTTC.

This sequence joins TRBV2 and TRBJ1-1; D uncertain. Between the trimmed V and J ends, which lost 7 bases and 0 bases, there was a span of 9 bases. This CDR3 has 13 amino acids. From germline, CDR1 is SNHLY and CDR2 FYNNEI. CDR3 in amino acids: CASKSLMNTEAFF. DNA for the CDR3: TGTGCCAGCAAATCGTTGATGAACACTGAAGCTTTCTTT.

The gene calls are TRBV2 and TRBJ1-1; 8 bases match TRBD1. The germline V gene encodes CDR1 SNHLY and CDR2 FYNNEI. V shed 3 bases and J 4 bases; nucleotides not matched to a gene: 16. The CDR3 runs 18 residues. CDR3 sequence (DNA): TGTGCCAGCAGTGATTATCCATGGACAGGGAGAGGGAGCACTGAAGCTTTCTTT. It translates to CASSDYPWTGRGSTEAFF.

The V and J genes are TRBV27 and TRBJ2-1, with D perhaps TRBD2 (6 bases). Trimming stripped 5 bases from V and 10 bases from J, with 18 bases between. CDR1 MNHEY and CDR2 SMNVEV come from the germline V gene (reference sequence). The CDR3 totals 14 residues. CDR3 DNA: TGTGCCAGCAGTCGTACTCGCCTAGCGCCGGAGCAGTTCTTC. Its protein is CASSRTRLAPEQFF.

The V call is TRBV28, the J call TRBJ2-7; D not certain. Trimming stripped 7 bases from V and 2 bases from J, with 12 bases between. Germline V gene lookup returns CDR1 MDHEN and CDR2 SYDVKM. This CDR3 has 13 residues. Written as DNA, the CDR3 is TGTGCCAGCATAGCCGGCCCTACCTACGAGCAGTACTTC. The encoded protein is CASIAGPTYEQYF.

This chain joins TRBV7-2 and TRBJ1-1; D uncertain. Deletions cut 6 bases from V and 6 bases from J, with 14 bases between. Germline V CDR1 and CDR2: SGHTA, FQGNSA. CDR3 length: 13 amino acids. The CDR3 is CASSLLQFSEAFF. The CDR3 DNA reads as TGTGCCAGCAGTCTCCTTCAGTTCTCTGAAGCTTTCTTT.

The gene calls are TRBV5-1 and TRBJ2-3; no definite D call. V dropped 4 bases and J dropped 0 bases, with 9 bases sitting between them. The CDR3 is made up of 14 amino acids. Germline-derived CDR1 and CDR2 are SGHRS and YFSETQ. As DNA, the CDR3 is TGCGCCAGCAGCCGTGGCGAGAGCACAGATACGCAGTATTTT. Its translation is CASSRGESTDTQYF.

The chain employs TRBV2 and TRBJ1-1; D not certain. There are 14 residues in the CDR3. The germline gives CDR1 SNHLY, CDR2 FYNNEI. V lost 7 bases and J lost 7, with 19 bases in between. The CDR3 bases are TGTGCCAGCATAGTCACCAGGACCGATAGTGAAGCTTTCTTT. It is translated as CASIVTRTDSEAFF.

The genes are TRBV15 and TRBJ2-1; 8 nucleotides agree with TRBD2. The germline V gene encodes CDR1 LNHNV and CDR2 YYDKDF (reference sequence). The CDR3 runs to 17 residues. V lost 3 bases to trimming and J lost 5 bases; unmatched junction nucleotides: 12. The chain's CDR3 is CATSSWAGGLKHNEQFF. The CDR3 DNA reads TGTGCCACCAGCAGTTGGGCGGGAGGCCTGAAACACAATGAGCAGTTCTTC.

The chain has TRBV5-1 and TRBJ1-1; D is possibly TRBD1 (5 bases). The CDR3 length is 14 residues. V was shortened by 7 bases and J by 7 bases, with 20 bases between the two germline ends. Germline V CDR1 and CDR2: SGHRS, YFSETQ. The CDR3 nucleotides read TGCGCCAGCTCTCTTCTCGACAGCCTTATTGAAGCTTTCTTT. Residues: CASSLLDSLIEAFF.

This clone was detected only a few times. The chain carries TRBV6-6 and TRBJ1-5, with D uncertain. The CDR3 contains 13 residues. Trimming took 2 bases from V and 1 from J, leaving 3 bases between them. Per the germline V gene, CDR1 is MNHNY and CDR2 is SVGAGI (reference sequence). CDR3 nucleotides: TGTGCCAGCAGTTACACGAGCAATCAGCCCCAGCATTTT. Encoded protein: CASSYTSNQPQHF.

This rearrangement joins TRBV10-3 to TRBJ1-1; 9 nucleotides line up with TRBD1. With 6 bases clipped from V and 5 bases from J, the junction kept 10 bases outside the gene matches. This CDR3 spans 15 amino acids. The germline V gene encodes CDR1 ENHRY and CDR2 SYGVKD. The DNA of the CDR3 is TGTGCCATCAGGTACCCGGGACAGGGTCTGACTGAAGCTTTCTTT. It codes for CAIRYPGQGLTEAFF.

The chain has TRBV7-6 and TRBJ2-5; D might be TRBD1 or TRBD2, each matching 5 bases. The CDR3 has 18 amino acids. Trimming took off 4 bases at V and 2 bases at J, with 23 bases between the two ends. CDR1 SGHVS and CDR2 FNYEAQ come from the germline V gene. CDR3 sequence: CASSSRPTRGARQETQYF. CDR3 coding DNA: TGTGCCAGCAGCTCACGTCCCACAAGGGGAGCGCGACAAGAGACCCAGTACTTC.

The V gene is TRBV28, the J gene TRBJ1-5; 10 bases are a match to TRBD1. The V gene end was trimmed by 8 bases and the J gene end by 6 bases; junction bases not matched to a gene: 10. This CDR3 contains 15 residues. The V gene's germline CDR1 is MDHEN and CDR2 SYDVKM. CDR3 in DNA: TGTGCCAGCGGATTGGACAGGGGGAGAATTCAGCCCCAGCATTTT. As protein: CASGLDRGRIQPQHF.